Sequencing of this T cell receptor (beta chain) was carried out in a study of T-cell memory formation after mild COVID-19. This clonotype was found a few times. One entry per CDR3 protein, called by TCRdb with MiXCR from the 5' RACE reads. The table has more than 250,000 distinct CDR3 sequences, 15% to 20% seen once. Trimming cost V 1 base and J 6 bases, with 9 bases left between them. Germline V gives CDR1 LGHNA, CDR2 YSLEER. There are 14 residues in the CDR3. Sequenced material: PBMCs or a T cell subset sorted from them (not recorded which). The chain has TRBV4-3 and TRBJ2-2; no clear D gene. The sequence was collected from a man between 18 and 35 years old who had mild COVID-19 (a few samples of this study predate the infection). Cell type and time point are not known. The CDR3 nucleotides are TGCGCCAGCAGCCAAGGAGTTTTCCCCGGGGAGCTGTTTTTT. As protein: CASSQGVFPGELFF.